Shown below are 23 T cell receptor beta chains from a single sample sequenced in a study of breast tumors, draining lymph nodes, adjacent tissues. Breast cancer patients provided tissue from their axillary draining lymph nodes. TCRdb processed the multiplex PCR reads anew with MiXCR; each CDR3 protein has one entry. The table has tens of thousands of distinct CDR3 sequences, around 29% seen once. Sequenced: axillary lymph node tissue. The receptors shown here come from a female donor with breast cancer. Some clones in this sample may be carry-over from other donors' samples.

In this sample, this clonotype turned up many times. The V and J genes are TRBV19 and TRBJ2-3; TRBD2 matches 8 bases. V trimming: 6 bases; J trimming: 3 bases; junction bases outside the gene matches: 8. The CDR3 loop spans 15 amino acids. Germline-derived CDR1 and CDR2 are LNHDA and SQIVND (reference sequence). CDR3 protein: CASSGGAKKTDTQYF. The CDR3 DNA reads TGTGCCAGTAGCGGGGGGGCCAAGAAGACAGATACGCAGTATTTT. The full variable domain, completed using reference TRBV19 and TRBJ2-3, is DGGITQSPKYLFRKEGQNVTLSCEQNLNHDAMYWYRQDPGQGLRLIYYSQIVNDFQKGDIAEGYSVSREKKESFPLTVTSAQKNPTAFYLCASSGGAKKTDTQYFGPGTRLTVL.

This clonotype was seen a handful of times. V and J are TRBV19 and TRBJ2-3; no definite D call. The CDR3 spans 13 residues. Trimming took 6 bases from V and 3 from J, leaving 10 bases between them. The V gene's germline CDR1 is LNHDA and CDR2 SQIVND (reference sequence). The CDR3: CASSPKGTDTQYF. The CDR3 DNA is TGTGCCAGTAGCCCGAAAGGGACAGATACGCAGTATTTT.

The chain uses TRBV7-3 and TRBJ2-5; 14 nucleotides match TRBD2. Losses at the gene ends were 5 bases for V and 4 bases for J; bases not matched to a gene: 3. Germline V gene data show CDR1 as SGHTA and CDR2 as FQGTGA. The CDR3 has 15 residues. The CDR3 nucleotides are TGTGCCAGCAGCAGCGGACTAGCGGGAGGAGAGACCCAGTACTTC. Translated: CASSSGLAGGETQYF.

In its sample, this clonotype was seen a few times. The rearrangement links TRBV19 to TRBJ1-1, with D maybe TRBD1 (5 bases). Deletions cut 0 bases from V and 4 bases from J, with 15 bases between. The CDR3 spans 16 residues. Germline loops: CDR1 LNHDA, CDR2 SQIVND (reference sequence). As DNA, the CDR3 is TGTGCCAGTAGTATAGAGTGGAGGGGCGCAGGCACTGAAGCTTTCTTT. Translating gives CASSIEWRGAGTEAFF.

This clonotype was counted ten times or more. The V call is TRBV7-9, the J call TRBJ1-4; 7 bases match TRBD1. V shed 5 bases, J shed 0 bases, and the junction held 9 bases outside the gene matches. The length of the CDR3 is 17 residues. Per the germline V gene, CDR1 is SEHNR and CDR2 is FQNEAQ (reference sequence). The CDR3 reads CASSPRTGRSTNEKLFF. In DNA, the CDR3 is TGTGCCAGCAGCCCAAGGACAGGCAGATCAACTAATGAAAAACTGTTTTTT.

This clonotype was counted a few times. The rearrangement links TRBV20-1 to TRBJ1-1, with unresolved D. Germline CDR1 reads DFQATT; CDR2 reads SNEGSKA (reference sequence). The V end lost 5 bases, the J end lost 4 bases, and 11 bases lay between the germline ends. The CDR3 is made up of 12 amino acids. CDR3 nucleotide sequence: TGCAGTGCTGAAAAGATGAGCACTGAAGCTTTCTTT. This sequence encodes CSAEKMSTEAFF.

This chain's CDR3 is CASSLGVDTEAFF. The CDR3 DNA is TGCGCCAGCAGCTTAGGGGTGGACACTGAAGCTTTCTTT. V usage is TRBV5-1 and J usage is TRBJ1-1, with D perhaps matching TRBD1 (5 bases). V was pared by 2 bases and J by 3 bases, with 8 bases between. The germline V gene encodes CDR1 SGHRS and CDR2 YFSETQ. This CDR3 has 13 residues.

The V and J genes are TRBV7-2 and TRBJ1-4, with D perhaps TRBD1 (6 bases). This CDR3 spans 15 amino acids. Germline values: CDR1 SGHTA, CDR2 FQGNSA. Trimming removed 1 base at V and 5 bases at J, with 11 bases between. CDR3 DNA: TGTGCCAGCAGCTTAGTTCGGACAGTCAATGAAAAACTGTTTTTT. This encodes CASSLVRTVNEKLFF.

This clonotype was detected only once. With a much larger clone just one base away, this may be a read error. The chain recombines TRBV20-1 with TRBJ2-7; 9 positions agree with TRBD1. Unmatched junction bases numbered 10, after V lost 4 bases and J lost 6 bases. This CDR3 comprises 14 residues. Germline-derived CDR1 and CDR2 are DFQATT and SNEGSKA (reference sequence). DNA for the CDR3: TGCAGTGCTACCCGACAGGGGGAACACCCCGAGCAGTACTTC. Residues: CSATRQGEHPEQYF.

Ten or more counts support this clonotype. It may be a read error: a sequence one base away is much more abundant. The chain uses TRBV12-3 or TRBV12-4 and TRBJ2-7; D is ambiguous. The CDR3 extends over 13 amino acids. Trimming cost V 4 bases and J 4 bases, with 11 bases left between them. CDR3 sequence reads: CASSCTTRYEQYF. CDR3 DNA sequence: TGTGCCAGCAGTTGCACTACACGGTACGAGCAGTACTTC.

This clonotype was seen repeatedly, ten times or more. The V and J genes are TRBV6-6 and TRBJ2-2; 7 bases agree with TRBD2. The CDR3 is made up of 14 amino acids. The germline V gene encodes CDR1 MNHNY and CDR2 SVGAGI (reference sequence). V lost 7 bases, J lost 1 base, and 3 bases stayed unmatched. The CDR3 coding sequence is TGTGCCAGCAAAGCGGGACGGAACACCGGGGAGCTGTTTTTT. Its translation is CASKAGRNTGELFF.

Ten or more counts support this clonotype. V gene TRBV20-1 combines with J gene TRBJ2-7, with D possibly matching TRBD2 (5 bases). Germline CDR1 and CDR2: DFQATT and SNEGSKA (reference sequence). The CDR3 consists of 13 residues. V was trimmed by 6 bases and J by 2 bases, leaving 14 bases between them. CDR3 protein: CSAPGGPAYEQYF. CDR3 sequence (DNA): TGCAGTGCCCCGGGCGGGCCGGCCTACGAGCAGTACTTC.

On this clonotype: One junction end disagrees with the germline gene, perhaps due to a read error. The chain joins TRBV30 to TRBJ1-3, with D uncertain. CDR1 and CDR2 from the germline V gene are GTSNPN and SVGIG (reference sequence). The CDR3 is 12 residues long. The CDR3 region is CAWSFTGNTVHF. The CDR3, as DNA: TGTGCCTGGAGTTTCACTGGAAACACCGTACATTTT.

J is TRBJ2-5 and V is TRBV6-2 or TRBV6-3; D possibly corresponds to TRBD2 (5 bases). Trimming stripped 2 bases from V and 4 bases from J, with 11 bases between. The CDR3 length is 14 residues. The V gene's germline CDR1 is MNHEY and CDR2 SVGEGT. The CDR3 loop reads CASSYRLASETQYF. CDR3 coding DNA: TGTGCCAGCAGTTACAGGCTAGCCTCAGAGACCCAGTACTTC.

This clonotype was found many times. This chain joins TRBV20-1 and TRBJ2-5; 7 nucleotides match TRBD1. There are 13 residues in the CDR3. Germline CDR1 DFQATT, CDR2 SNEGSKA (reference sequence). J gave up 0 bases and V 3 bases, and 1 base lay outside the gene matches. In DNA, the CDR3 is TGCAGTGCTAGCGGACAGGACCAAGAGACCCAGTACTTC. Its translation: CSASGQDQETQYF.

This clonotype was found once. One end of the junction does not line up with germline, which may come from a read error. The genes are TRBV7-9 and TRBJ2-7; no firm D call. This CDR3 comprises 15 residues. Germline values: CDR1 SEHNR, CDR2 FQNEAQ (reference sequence). The DNA of the CDR3 is TGTGCCAGCGGCTTAGGGTTCGGCAGACAATACGAGCAGCACTTC. It encodes CASGLGFGRQYEQHF.

This clonotype was counted many times. The chain employs TRBV6-6 and TRBJ2-7, with TRBD1 matching over 10 bases. CDR1 is MNHNY and CDR2 is SVGAGI in the germline V gene (reference sequence). This CDR3 is built from 15 residues. The junction had 9 bases not matched to a gene; V was cut back by 5 bases and J by 5 bases. CDR3 in amino acids: CASSHPGQGDHEQYF. CDR3 coding DNA: TGTGCCAGCAGTCACCCTGGACAGGGGGACCACGAGCAGTACTTC.

Many counts were recorded for this clonotype. The chain joins TRBV7-9 to TRBJ1-2; D gene ambiguous. Trimming took 1 base from V and 7 from J, leaving 7 bases between them. Germline V gene sequence: CDR1 SEHNR, CDR2 FQNEAQ (reference sequence). The CDR3 spans 12 residues. This chain's CDR3 is CASSLVRGGYTF. CDR3 sequence (DNA): TGTGCCAGCAGCTTAGTTCGGGGTGGCTACACCTTC.

This clonotype came up many times. The rearrangement joins TRBV7-2 to TRBJ2-5; D unresolved. Trimming cost V 3 bases and J 5 bases, with 10 bases left between them. Germline CDR1 reads SGHTA; CDR2 reads FQGNSA. The CDR3 loop spans 13 amino acids. The CDR3 DNA sequence: TGTGCCAGCAGCTTCGGGTCGCGGGAGACCCAGTACTTC. This sequence encodes CASSFGSRETQYF. The variable domain in full, completed from reference TRBV7-2 and TRBJ2-5, reads GAGVSQSPSNKVTEKGKDVELRCDPISGHTALYWYRQSLGQGLEFLIYFQGNSAPDKSGLPSDRFSAERTGGSVSTLTIQRTQQEDSAVYLCASSFGSRETQYFGPGTRLLVL.

Comment on this clonotype: A much larger clone differs from this one at a single base, so this may be a read error. This chain uses TRBV11-2 with TRBJ2-2, with TRBD2 identical over 7 bases. The V segment lost 2 bases and the J segment 4 bases; nucleotides outside the gene matches: 4. Germline CDR1 is SGHAT and CDR2 is FQNNGV. The CDR3 contains 15 residues. This CDR3 is CASSLPGGSTGELFF. CDR3 DNA sequence: TGTGCCAGCAGCTTACCTGGCGGGAGCACCGGGGAGCTGTTTTTT.

Regarding this clonotype: Given a much more abundant clone one base away, this may be a read error. The J gene is TRBJ2-1, the V gene TRBV14; D gene unclear. Germline-derived CDR1 and CDR2 are SGHDN and FVKESK. Deletions cut 2 bases from V and 4 bases from J, with 6 bases between. This CDR3 spans 13 amino acids. This chain's CDR3 is CASSQSPYNEQFF. The CDR3 bases are TGTGCCAGCAGCCAATCTCCGTACAATGAGCAGTTCTTC.

This clonotype was counted many times. The chain carries TRBV9 and TRBJ1-4; 7 positions match TRBD1. CDR1 and CDR2 (germline): SGDLS, YYNGEE. V lost 4 bases, J lost 0 bases, and 3 bases stayed unmatched. This CDR3 has 15 residues. The CDR3 DNA reads TGTGCCAGCAGCTCAGGGGGGTCAACTAATGAAAAACTGTTTTTT. Amino acids: CASSSGGSTNEKLFF.

This clonotype was picked up many times. The rearrangement links TRBV12-3 or TRBV12-4 to TRBJ2-1; possible D gene TRBD1, 6 bases. This CDR3 is built from 14 residues. V was trimmed by 5 bases and J by 0 bases, leaving 8 bases between them. Here the CDR3 DNA reads TGTGCCAGCAGTCCGGACAGCTCCTACAATGAGCAGTTCTTC. Translation gives CASSPDSSYNEQFF.